The clone carrying this TCR beta chain was found a few times. TCRdb itself ran the 5' RACE reads through MiXCR, one entry per CDR3 protein. Counted here are 150,000 to 200,000 distinct CDR3 sequences, approximately 6.2% occurring once; the ten biggest clones make up less than 3.5%. The data derive from a study of T cells after yellow fever vaccination. The V segment lost 8 bases and the J segment 5 bases; nucleotides outside the gene matches: 16. Germline V gene lookup returns CDR1 SEHNR and CDR2 FQNEAQ (reference sequence). CDR3 length: 17 residues. The receptor comes from a man between 18 and 29 years old who received the YFV17D yellow fever vaccine. The material sequenced was CD4+ T cells sorted from PBMCs, taken on the day of the first yellow fever vaccination. The chain is built from TRBV7-9 and TRBJ2-1; TRBD2 matches 9 bases. CDR3 bases: TGTGCCAGCGATAAAAATCGGGCGGGGGGGCGCGACAATGAGCAGTTCTTC. Translating it yields CASDKNRAGGRDNEQFF. The entire variable domain, with the rest obtained from reference TRBV7-9 and TRBJ2-1, is as follows: DTGVSQNPRHKITKRGQNVTFRCDPISEHNRLYWYRQTLGQGPEFLTYFQNEAQLEKSRLLSDRFSAERPKGSFSTLEIQRTEQGDSAMYLCASDKNRAGGRDNEQFFGPGTRLTVL.